These 31 T cell receptor beta chains came from one sample sequenced in a study of early T cells in non-severe SARS-CoV-2 infection. Each CDR3 protein is one row after TCRdb ran MiXCR on the 5' RACE reads. In the table there are more than 35,000 distinct CDR3 sequences, under 8% of which are singletons. Sequences were obtained from whole blood. These receptors were collected from an adult who was a healthcare worker with PCR-confirmed SARS-CoV-2 infection or an uninfected control (not recorded which).

This clonotype showed up just a few times. J is TRBJ2-7 and V is TRBV27; TRBD1 agrees at 7 bases. Trimming at V came to 5 bases and at J to 3 bases, leaving 4 bases not matched to a gene. Looked up from germline, CDR1 is MNHEY and CDR2 is SMNVEV (reference sequence). The CDR3 is 13 amino acids. CDR3 sequence reads: CASSINRGYEQYF. Written as DNA, the CDR3 is TGTGCCAGCAGTATAAACAGGGGCTACGAGCAGTACTTC.

The J gene is TRBJ1-1, the V gene TRBV7-3, with D perhaps TRBD1 (6 bases). V was clipped by 5 bases and J by 2 bases, with 9 bases between them. There are 13 residues in the CDR3. Germline V gene data show CDR1 as SGHTA and CDR2 as FQGTGA. CDR3 amino acids: CASSPQGNTEAFF. The CDR3 region has the DNA TGTGCCAGCAGCCCACAGGGTAACACTGAAGCTTTCTTT. The entire variable domain, with the rest obtained from reference TRBV7-3 and TRBJ1-1, is as follows: GAGVSQTPSNKVTEKGKYVELRCDPISGHTALYWYRQSLGQGPEFLIYFQGTGAADDSGLPNDRFFAVRPEGSVSTLKIQRTERGDSAVYLCASSPQGNTEAFFGQGTRLTVV.

The table lists this clonotype with a few counts. This sequence joins TRBV20-1 and TRBJ1-3; 7 nucleotides match TRBD1. CDR3 length: 13 amino acids. V trimming: 6 bases; J trimming: 1 base; junction bases outside the gene matches: 3. CDR1 and CDR2 (germline): DFQATT, SNEGSKA (reference sequence). As DNA, the CDR3 is TGCAGTGCCCTGGACAGGTCTGGAAACACCATATATTTT. Its translation: CSALDRSGNTIYF.

Many counts were recorded for this clonotype. The chain links TRBV20-1 to TRBJ2-7, with unresolved D. CDR1 and CDR2 from the germline V gene are DFQATT and SNEGSKA (reference sequence). V lost 4 bases and J 3 bases, leaving 7 bases between the germline ends. The CDR3 consists of 11 residues. The CDR3 region is CSANRIYEQYF. Written as DNA, the CDR3 is TGCAGTGCTAATCGGATCTACGAGCAGTACTTC.

This clonotype came up a few times. The J gene is TRBJ2-2, the V gene TRBV18; TRBD2 matches 10 bases. V trimming: 3 bases; J trimming: 0 bases; junction bases outside the gene matches: 1. This CDR3 region has 16 residues. Germline CDR1 and CDR2: KGHSH and LQKENI. In DNA, the CDR3 is TGTGCCAGCTCACCCACTAGCGGGACGAACACCGGGGAGCTGTTTTTT. Its protein product is CASSPTSGTNTGELFF.

This clonotype appeared a few times. The chain joins TRBV5-3 to TRBJ2-1; 9 nucleotides match TRBD2. TRBV5-3 is an open reading frame, and its role is uncertain. The CDR3 has 17 residues. V lost 4 bases and J lost 10; bases outside the gene matches: 18. CDR3 protein: CARSILSGKRGVREQFF. The CDR3 nucleotides are TGTGCCAGAAGCATACTAAGCGGGAAGCGGGGGGTTCGGGAGCAGTTCTTC.

The V gene is TRBV7-2, the J gene TRBJ2-3; D gene uncertain. CDR1 SGHTA and CDR2 FQGNSA come from the germline V gene. V lost 7 bases and J 1 base, leaving 12 bases between the germline ends. This CDR3 has 14 amino acids. In DNA form, the CDR3 reads TGTGCCAGCATTCCGGCGACCCGCACAGATACGCAGTATTTT. Its protein product is CASIPATRTDTQYF. Together with reference TRBV7-2 and TRBJ2-3, the CDR3 gives the full variable domain: GAGVSQSPSNKVTEKGKDVELRCDPISGHTALYWYRQSLGQGLEFLIYFQGNSAPDKSGLPSDRFSAERTGGSVSTLTIQRTQQEDSAVYLCASIPATRTDTQYFGPGTRLTVL.

This chain connects TRBV5-6 to TRBJ1-2, with unresolved D. The CDR3 totals 14 residues. V was cut by 4 bases and J by 0 bases, with 10 bases left in between. Looked up from germline, CDR1 is SGHDT and CDR2 is YYEEEE. CDR3 sequence (DNA): TGTGCCAGCAGCGGGGATCCCCCTAACTATGGCTACACCTTC. Protein: CASSGDPPNYGYTF.

This clonotype was seen only a few times. The rearrangement uses TRBV5-1 and TRBJ2-3, with 7 bases matching TRBD2. The CDR3 runs to 13 residues. Unmatched junction bases numbered 2, after V lost 4 bases and J lost 3 bases. The germline gives CDR1 SGHRS, CDR2 YFSETQ. DNA of the CDR3: TGCGCCAGCAGCCCGCGGGAGACAGATACGCAGTATTTT. Translating it yields CASSPRETDTQYF.

The chain has TRBV30 and TRBJ1-1; no definite D call. Trimming left V 7 bases short and J 6 bases short, with 15 bases between. Germline lookup yields CDR1 GTSNPN and CDR2 SVGIG (reference sequence). This CDR3 is built from 12 residues. CDR3 amino acids: CAFRTEFPEAFF. CDR3 sequence (DNA): TGTGCCTTCCGGACCGAATTCCCTGAAGCTTTCTTT. Filled out from reference TRBV30 and TRBJ1-1, the complete variable domain reads SQTIHQWPATLVQPVGSPLSLECTVEGTSNPNLYWYRQAAGRGLQLLFYSVGIGQISSEVPQNLSASRPQDRQFILSSKKLLLSDSGFYLCAFRTEFPEAFFGQGTRLTVV.

This clonotype was seen a handful of times. V usage is TRBV7-8 and J usage is TRBJ1-6; 9 bases are shared with TRBD1. The CDR3 length is 20 residues. Germline assignment: CDR1 SGHVS and CDR2 FQNEAQ. V shed 2 bases and J 3 bases; nucleotides not matched to a gene: 14. The CDR3 loop reads CASSLTYPGQGIYYNSPLHF. CDR3 bases: TGTGCCAGCAGCTTAACCTATCCGGGACAGGGTATATACTATAATTCACCCCTCCACTTT.

This clonotype was seen a handful of times. This chain's CDR3 is CASSHPRGEQFF. The DNA for the CDR3 is TGTGCCAGCAGCCACCCACGAGGTGAGCAGTTCTTC. The chain has TRBV3-1 and TRBJ2-1; D uncertain. The V and J ends lost 3 bases and 9 bases respectively, with 9 bases between them. This CDR3 is 12 amino acids long. CDR1 LGHDT and CDR2 YNNKEL come from the germline V gene (reference sequence).

This clonotype was seen ten or more times. J is TRBJ2-5 and V is TRBV6-1, with 9 bases that match TRBD1. This CDR3 spans 16 amino acids. Losses at the gene ends were 0 bases for V and 4 bases for J; bases not matched to a gene: 6. CDR1 and CDR2 from the germline V gene are MNHNS and SASEGT. In DNA, the CDR3 is TGTGCCAGCAGTGAAGCCGGGACAGGGTTCGGAGAGACCCAGTACTTC. Amino acids: CASSEAGTGFGETQYF.

This clonotype was detected ten times or more. The V call is TRBV18, the J call TRBJ2-1, with a weak D call TRBD1 (5 bases). The CDR3 is 15 residues long. The V and J ends lost 2 bases and 1 base respectively, with 9 bases between them. Germline-derived CDR1 and CDR2 are KGHSH and LQKENI. The CDR3 region has the DNA TGTGCCAGCTCACCAGGCGACAGTTCCTACAATGAGCAGTTCTTC. Encoded protein: CASSPGDSSYNEQFF. Based on the CDR3 plus reference TRBV18 and TRBJ2-1, the full variable domain is NAGVMQNPRHLVRRRGQEARLRCSPMKGHSHVYWYRQLPEEGLKFMVYLQKENIIDESGMPKERFSAEFPKEGPSILRIQQVVRGDSAAYFCASSPGDSSYNEQFFGPGTRLTVL.

This clonotype was found many times. The chain links TRBV27 to TRBJ1-5, with 7 positions matching TRBD1. The CDR3 totals 15 residues. The germline V gene has CDR1 MNHEY and CDR2 SMNVEV (reference sequence). Trimming at V came to 4 bases and at J to 7 bases, leaving 10 bases not matched to a gene. In nucleotides, the CDR3 is TGTGCCAGCAGTTCAACAGGGGAGAACAACCAGCCCCAGCATTTT. Protein sequence: CASSSTGENNQPQHF.

This clonotype has at least ten counts. One end of the junction does not line up with germline, which may come from a read error. CDR3 in DNA: TGTGTCAGCAGCCAACGCAGACAGGCAAATTCACCCCTCCACTTT. It encodes CVSSQRRQANSPLHF. This sequence joins TRBV16 and TRBJ1-6; D might be TRBD1 (6 bases). Per the germline V gene, CDR1 is KGHSY and CDR2 is FQNENV. This CDR3 is built from 15 residues.

The CDR3 DNA sequence: TGTGCCAGCAGCCCAGAACTAGGAGATACGCAGTATTTT. It is translated as CASSPELGDTQYF. The chain uses TRBV7-3 and TRBJ2-3; tentative D call: TRBD2 (5 bases). Between the trimmed V and J ends, which lost 5 bases and 5 bases, there was a span of 11 bases. The CDR3 runs 13 residues. Per germline, CDR1 SGHTA and CDR2 FQGTGA.

In this sample, this clonotype turned up many times. The genes are TRBV6-5 and TRBJ2-3; TRBD2 aligns across 7 bases. The germline gives CDR1 MNHEY, CDR2 SVGAGI. Unmatched junction bases numbered 8, after V lost 6 bases and J lost 2 bases. This CDR3 comprises 15 residues. The CDR3 bases are TGTGCCAGCAGAAAAGCCGGGAGGACCACAGATACGCAGTATTTT. It yields the protein CASRKAGRTTDTQYF.

At least ten counts were recorded for this clonotype. This rearrangement joins TRBV28 to TRBJ2-7; D not resolved. Trimming shortened V by 3 bases and J by 0 bases, and 3 bases separated the two germline ends. The CDR3 loop spans 12 amino acids. In germline, CDR1 is MDHEN, CDR2 SYDVKM. The CDR3 nucleotides read TGTGCCAGCAGTTTTGACTCCTACGAGCAGTACTTC. Translated, it gives CASSFDSYEQYF.

This clonotype was detected ten times or more. This chain connects TRBV29-1 to TRBJ2-1, with D unresolved. The V and J ends lost 2 bases and 1 base respectively, with 9 bases between them. In germline, CDR1 is SQVTM, CDR2 ANQGSEA. The length of the CDR3 is 14 residues. CDR3: CSVEPSGSYNEQFF. DNA of the CDR3: TGCAGCGTTGAACCGAGTGGGTCCTACAATGAGCAGTTCTTC.

CDR3 DNA: TGTGCCAGAAGCCCGAATTTCGGGGACAGGGGGCGCGGTTGGCAGCCCCAGCATTTT. It encodes CARSPNFGDRGRGWQPQHF. The J gene is TRBJ1-5, the V gene TRBV5-3; 12 bases line up with TRBD1. TRBV5-3 is an ORF, and what it does is uncertain. CDR3 length: 19 residues. V lost 4 bases and J lost 7; bases outside the gene matches: 18.

This clonotype was picked up many times. The rearrangement links TRBV24-1 to TRBJ2-1; 9 bases are a match to TRBD2. J gave up 5 bases and V 9 bases, and 10 bases lay outside the gene matches. The germline gives CDR1 KGHDR, CDR2 SFDVKD. There are 15 residues in the CDR3. The CDR3 reads CATGRSGSFDNEQFF. For the CDR3, the DNA is TGTGCCACCGGTCGTAGCGGGAGTTTCGACAATGAGCAGTTCTTC.

The chain combines TRBV5-1 with TRBJ2-1; 7 bases map to TRBD2. Germline CDR1 SGHRS, CDR2 YFSETQ. The junction had 5 bases not matched to a gene; V was cut back by 1 base and J by 1 base. This CDR3 is built from 16 residues. This CDR3 reads CASSLSPGRSYNEQFF. The CDR3 DNA sequence: TGCGCCAGCAGCTTGTCCCCCGGGAGGTCCTACAATGAGCAGTTCTTC.

This clonotype was seen a handful of times. The genes are TRBV20-1 and TRBJ2-3, with 8 bases aligning to TRBD2. V lost 0 bases, J lost 4 bases, and 12 bases stayed unmatched. The CDR3 loop spans 17 amino acids. Per the germline V gene, CDR1 is DFQATT and CDR2 is SNEGSKA (reference sequence). CDR3: CSARDRRITGGPDTQYF. The CDR3 region has the DNA TGCAGTGCTAGAGATCGGAGAATAACGGGAGGGCCAGATACGCAGTATTTT.

The CDR3 DNA reads as TGTGCCAGCTCACCAATTGACAGAGAAGAGACCCAGTACTTC. Translating it yields CASSPIDREETQYF. V usage is TRBV18 and J usage is TRBJ2-5; possible D gene TRBD1, 5 bases. Trimming removed 2 bases at V and 3 bases at J, with 10 bases between. The CDR3 has 14 amino acids. The germline gives CDR1 KGHSH, CDR2 LQKENI. Together with reference TRBV18 and TRBJ2-5, the CDR3 gives the full variable domain: NAGVMQNPRHLVRRRGQEARLRCSPMKGHSHVYWYRQLPEEGLKFMVYLQKENIIDESGMPKERFSAEFPKEGPSILRIQQVVRGDSAAYFCASSPIDREETQYFGPGTRLLVL.

This clonotype was seen many times. The genes are TRBV18 and TRBJ2-7; possibly TRBD1 for D (5 bases). With 1 base removed from V and 4 bases from J, the gap between germline ends came to 8 bases. Germline assignment: CDR1 KGHSH and CDR2 LQKENI. The CDR3 has 13 amino acids. The CDR3 DNA sequence: TGTGCCAGCTCACCACAGGGGAATTACGAGCAGTACTTC. As protein: CASSPQGNYEQYF.

The chain couples TRBV12-3 or TRBV12-4 to TRBJ2-7; TRBD2 aligns across 10 bases. J was trimmed by 5 bases and V by 4 bases; bases with no gene match: 5. The CDR3 length is 14 residues. Here the CDR3 reads CASSSGTSVHEQYF. The CDR3 nucleotides are TGTGCCAGCAGTTCCGGGACTAGCGTCCACGAGCAGTACTTC.

There are many counts of this clonotype. The genes are TRBV20-1 and TRBJ2-7; possibly TRBD1 for D (6 bases). Germline-derived CDR1 and CDR2 are DFQATT and SNEGSKA (reference sequence). V lost 4 bases and J lost 3, with 13 bases in between. This CDR3 has 13 amino acids. CDR3: CSATWDTRYEQYF. CDR3 coding DNA: TGCAGTGCTACCTGGGACACCCGCTACGAGCAGTACTTC.

J is TRBJ2-3 and V is TRBV4-2; D is perhaps TRBD1 or TRBD2 (6 bases each). The germline V gene has CDR1 LGHNA and CDR2 YNFKEQ. V dropped 0 bases and J dropped 6 bases, with 16 bases sitting between them. The CDR3 runs to 16 residues. The CDR3 region has the DNA TGTGCCAGCAGCCAAGAAGGAGCTTCGGGGGCTGATACGCAGTATTTT. Amino acid sequence: CASSQEGASGADTQYF.

This clonotype appeared a few times. This rearrangement joins TRBV28 to TRBJ2-1, with D possibly matching TRBD1 (6 bases). V was pared by 1 base and J by 15 bases, with 13 bases between. The CDR3 length is 12 residues. Per germline, CDR1 MDHEN and CDR2 SYDVKM. CDR3 DNA sequence: TGTGCCAGCAGTTTATCCCGGGACATCGGGTTCTTC. Amino acid sequence: CASSLSRDIGFF.

This clonotype was picked up a small number of times. V and J are TRBV6-5 and TRBJ2-5; TRBD2 aligns across 11 bases. Germline V gene lookup returns CDR1 MNHEY and CDR2 SVGAGI. V lost 0 bases and J lost 5; bases outside the gene matches: 8. The CDR3 consists of 17 residues. CDR3 loop: CASSYSAFTSGSETQYF. The CDR3 DNA reads TGTGCCAGCAGTTACTCAGCGTTTACTAGCGGGAGTGAGACCCAGTACTTC.